This TCR beta chain was observed in a study of identical twins. Each CDR3 protein gets one entry after TCRdb re-called the 5' RACE reads with MiXCR. The repertoire includes some 500,000 distinct CDR3 sequences, 20% to 25% of them detected once, and around 0.9% sits in the top ten. The CDR3 runs to 15 residues. Trimming cost V 6 bases and J 8 bases, with 23 bases left between them. The V gene's germline CDR1 is SQVTM and CDR2 ANQGSEA. This clonotype has more than one count but fewer than ten. These same records also appear under a second study, on T cells expressing NK-cell markers.

The clonotype was recovered from a woman younger than 30 in good health. V is TRBV29-1 and J is TRBJ2-1, with a tentative D call TRBD2 (6 bases). Sequencing was performed on CD4+ T cells sorted from blood. The chain's CDR3 is CSVDSGTVGEDEQFF. The CDR3 DNA reads TGCAGCGTGGATTCCGGGACTGTGGGTGAGGATGAGCAGTTCTTC.